The rows below give T cell receptor beta chains drawn from one sample of a study of CD8 T cells in Susac syndrome. From the immunoSEQ multiplex PCR reads, TCRdb called clonotypes with MiXCR, one entry per CDR3 protein. The sample contains about 180,000 distinct CDR3 sequences, approximately 96% of which appear only once. Sequenced: CD4+ T cells from PBMCs. These receptors were obtained from a human donor with multiple sclerosis. CDR3s include the opening cysteine and the closing phenylalanine or tryptophan. The D gene is left open where the match is weak. A row's size may be missing; if present it is once, few, many or a size class.

TRBV19	TRBJ1-5	-	-	TGTGCCAGTAGTCGAGGTTCTCAGCCCCAGCATTTT	CASSRGSQPQHF
TRBV2	TRBJ2-3	TRBD2	-	TGTGCCAGCAGTGAAGGGACTAGCGGGGTAGATACGCAGTATTTT	CASSEGTSGVDTQYF
TRBV27	TRBJ2-1	-	-	TGTGCCAGCAGTTTAAGGGTCGGCTCCTACAATGAGCAGTTCTTC	CASSLRVGSYNEQFF
TRBV12-3/TRBV12-4	TRBJ2-3	TRBD2	-	TGTGCCAGCAACACTCGGGGGGGCCCAGCTACGCAGTATTTT	CASNTRGGPATQYF
TRBV23-1	TRBJ1-2	-	-	TGCGCCAGCAGACAAAGGGTCTATGGCTACACCTTC	CASRQRVYGYTF
TRBV4-3	TRBJ2-7	-	-	TGCGCCAGCAGCCAAGATTTTGCAACAGCCCAAACCTACGAGCAGTACTTC	CASSQDFATAQTYEQYF
TRBV11-3	TRBJ2-1	-	-	TGTGCCAGCGGGGACTACAATGAGCAGTTCTTC	CASGDYNEQFF
TRBV30	TRBJ2-3	-	once	TGTGCCTGGAGTGTGGGGGCGGGCGCAGATACGCAGTATTTT	CAWSVGAGADTQYF
TRBV9	TRBJ2-1	TRBD1	-	TGTGCCAGCAGCGATCGACATCCAGGACAGGACCACAATGAGCAGTTCTTC	CASSDRHPGQDHNEQFF
TRBV20-1	TRBJ1-6	TRBD1	-	TGCAGTGCGCGGTGGGACAGGAGGAATTCACCCCTCCACTTT	CSARWDRRNSPLHF
TRBV19	TRBJ2-3	TRBD2	-	TGTGCCAGTACAGGATTTGCAGCGGGGAACACAGATACGCAGTATTTT	CASTGFAAGNTDTQYF
TRBV9	TRBJ1-5	-	-	TGTGCCAGCAGCTATACAGGGAATAGCAATCAGCCCCAGCATTTT	CASSYTGNSNQPQHF
TRBV20-1	TRBJ1-1	-	-	TGCAGGAGCGCTATTCGCGTCTTT	CRSAIRVF
TRBV11-3	TRBJ2-1	TRBD2	few	TGTGCCAGCAGCTTAAGGTCGGGGCCAGCGGGGGGTGAGCAGTTCTTC	CASSLRSGPAGGEQFF
TRBV20-1	TRBJ1-2	-	-	TGCAGTGCCGTGGACCCTTCTGGCTATGGCTACACCTTC	CSAVDPSGYGYTF
TRBV25-1	TRBJ2-7	-	-	TGTGCCACCCAACAGCTGTACGAGCAGTACTTC	CATQQLYEQYF
TRBV6-6	TRBJ2-3	TRBD1	-	TGTGCCATCAGCACGGACAGGGTGGGAGATACGCAGTATTTT	CAISTDRVGDTQYF
TRBV6-2/TRBV6-3	TRBJ2-7	TRBD2	-	TGTGCCAGCTGTCGGGGACTAGCGCGAACCTACGAGCAGTACTTC	CASCRGLARTYEQYF
TRBV4-1	TRBJ2-3	TRBD2	-	TGCGCCAGCAGCCAAGAAGTTAGCGGGGGAGGAGATACGCAGTATTTT	CASSQEVSGGGDTQYF
TRBV29-1	TRBJ2-7	-	once	TGCAGCGTTAGGACGGACTCCTACGAGCAGTACTTC	CSVRTDSYEQYF
TRBV20-1	TRBJ1-1	-	-	TGCAGTGCTAGATCCCCGACAGACGAAGCTTTCTTT	CSARSPTDEAFF
TRBV30	TRBJ1-2	-	-	TGTGCCTGGAGGGAGACGTCAGGGGCGTGGGGCTACACCTTC	CAWRETSGAWGYTF